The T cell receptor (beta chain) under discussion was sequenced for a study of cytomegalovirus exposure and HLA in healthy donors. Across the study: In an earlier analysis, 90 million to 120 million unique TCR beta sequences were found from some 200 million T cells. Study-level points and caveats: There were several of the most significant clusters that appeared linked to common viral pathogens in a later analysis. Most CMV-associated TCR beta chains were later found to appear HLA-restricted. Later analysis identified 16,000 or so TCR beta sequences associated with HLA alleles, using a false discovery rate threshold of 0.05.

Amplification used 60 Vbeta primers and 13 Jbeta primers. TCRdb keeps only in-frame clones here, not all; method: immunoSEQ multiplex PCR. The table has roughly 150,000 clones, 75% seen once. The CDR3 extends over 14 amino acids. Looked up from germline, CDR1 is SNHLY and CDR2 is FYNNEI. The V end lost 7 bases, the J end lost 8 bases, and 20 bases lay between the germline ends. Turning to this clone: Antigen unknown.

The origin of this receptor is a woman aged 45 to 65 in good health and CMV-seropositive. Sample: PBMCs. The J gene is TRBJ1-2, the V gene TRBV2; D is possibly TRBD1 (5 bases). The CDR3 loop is CASTSGRVLAGYTF. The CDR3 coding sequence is TGTGCCAGCACATCCGGCAGGGTATTAGCAGGCTACACCTTC.